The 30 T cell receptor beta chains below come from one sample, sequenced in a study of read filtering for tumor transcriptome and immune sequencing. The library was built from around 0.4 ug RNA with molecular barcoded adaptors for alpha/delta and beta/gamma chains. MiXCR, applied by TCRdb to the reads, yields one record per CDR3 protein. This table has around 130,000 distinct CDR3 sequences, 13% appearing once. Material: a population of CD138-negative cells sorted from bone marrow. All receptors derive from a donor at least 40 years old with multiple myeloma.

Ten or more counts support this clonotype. DNA for the CDR3: TGCAGCGTTGAACGGGACGCCGTTGGGGAGACCCAGTACTTC. Translation gives CSVERDAVGETQYF. This rearrangement joins TRBV29-1 to TRBJ2-5; D may be TRBD1 or TRBD2 (5 bases each). The CDR3 is 14 amino acids. CDR1 and CDR2 (germline): SQVTM, ANQGSEA. The V gene lost 2 bases and the J gene lost 5 bases, with 15 bases spanning the gap.

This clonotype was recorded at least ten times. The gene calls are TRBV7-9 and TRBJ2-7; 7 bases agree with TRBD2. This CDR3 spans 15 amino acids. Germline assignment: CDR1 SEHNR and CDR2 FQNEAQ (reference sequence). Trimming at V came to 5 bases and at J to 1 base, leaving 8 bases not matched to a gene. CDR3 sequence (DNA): TGTGCCAGCAGCCCGCGGGGCGGGAGTTCCTACGAGCAGTACTTC. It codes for CASSPRGGSSYEQYF. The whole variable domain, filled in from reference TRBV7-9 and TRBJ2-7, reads DTGVSQNPRHKITKRGQNVTFRCDPISEHNRLYWYRQTLGQGPEFLTYFQNEAQLEKSRLLSDRFSAERPKGSFSTLEIQRTEQGDSAMYLCASSPRGGSSYEQYFGPGTRLTVT.

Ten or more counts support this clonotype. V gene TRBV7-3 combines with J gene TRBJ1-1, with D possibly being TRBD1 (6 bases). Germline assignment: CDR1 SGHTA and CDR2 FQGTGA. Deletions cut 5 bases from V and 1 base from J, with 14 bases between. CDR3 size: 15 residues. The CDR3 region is CASSLIGTTNTEAFF. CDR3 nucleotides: TGTGCCAGCAGCCTAATAGGGACAACGAACACTGAAGCTTTCTTT. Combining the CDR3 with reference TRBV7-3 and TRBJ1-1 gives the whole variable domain GAGVSQTPSNKVTEKGKYVELRCDPISGHTALYWYRQSLGQGPEFLIYFQGTGAADDSGLPNDRFFAVRPEGSVSTLKIQRTERGDSAVYLCASSLIGTTNTEAFFGQGTRLTVV.

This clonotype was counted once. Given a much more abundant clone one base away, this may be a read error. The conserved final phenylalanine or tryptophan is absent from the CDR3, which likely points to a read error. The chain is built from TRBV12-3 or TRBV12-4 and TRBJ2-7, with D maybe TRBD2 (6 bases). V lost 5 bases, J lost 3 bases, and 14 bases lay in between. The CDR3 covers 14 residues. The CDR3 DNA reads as TGTGCCAGCAGTATTGCGGGACGCCTCTACGAGCAGTACTCC. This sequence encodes CASSIAGRLYEQYS.

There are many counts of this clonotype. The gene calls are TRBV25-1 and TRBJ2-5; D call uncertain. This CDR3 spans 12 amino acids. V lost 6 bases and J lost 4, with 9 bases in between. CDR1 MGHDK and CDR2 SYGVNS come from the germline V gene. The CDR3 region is CASREKGETQYF. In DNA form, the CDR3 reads TGTGCCAGCAGAGAAAAGGGAGAGACCCAGTACTTC.

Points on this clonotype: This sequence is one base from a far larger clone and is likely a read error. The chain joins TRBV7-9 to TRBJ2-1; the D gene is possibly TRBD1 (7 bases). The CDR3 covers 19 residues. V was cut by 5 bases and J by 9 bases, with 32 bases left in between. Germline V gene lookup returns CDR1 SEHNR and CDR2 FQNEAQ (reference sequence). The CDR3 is CASSPRDSRRLQGGSEQFF. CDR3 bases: TGTGCCAGCAGCCCACGGGACAGTCGCCGCCTGCAGGGGGGCAGTGAGCAGTTCTTC.

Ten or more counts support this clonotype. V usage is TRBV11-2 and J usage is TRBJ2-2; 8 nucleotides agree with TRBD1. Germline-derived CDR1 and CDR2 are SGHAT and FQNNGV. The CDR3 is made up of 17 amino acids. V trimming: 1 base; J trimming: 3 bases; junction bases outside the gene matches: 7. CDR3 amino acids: CASSLAGRGQYTGELFF. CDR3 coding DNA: TGTGCCAGCAGCTTAGCGGGCAGGGGGCAGTACACCGGGGAGCTGTTTTTT.

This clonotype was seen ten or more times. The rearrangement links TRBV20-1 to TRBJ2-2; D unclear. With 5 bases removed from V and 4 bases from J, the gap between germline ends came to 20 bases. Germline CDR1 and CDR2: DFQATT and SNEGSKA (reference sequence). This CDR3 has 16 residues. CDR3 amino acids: CSALTTGKSVTGELFF. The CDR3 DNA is TGCAGTGCTCTAACGACTGGGAAATCCGTCACCGGGGAGCTGTTTTTT.

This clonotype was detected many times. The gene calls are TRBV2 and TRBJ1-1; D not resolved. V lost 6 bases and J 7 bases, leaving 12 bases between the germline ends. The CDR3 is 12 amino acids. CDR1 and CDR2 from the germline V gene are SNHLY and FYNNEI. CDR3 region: CASSSESVEAFF. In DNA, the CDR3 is TGTGCCAGCAGCTCAGAGAGTGTTGAAGCTTTCTTT.

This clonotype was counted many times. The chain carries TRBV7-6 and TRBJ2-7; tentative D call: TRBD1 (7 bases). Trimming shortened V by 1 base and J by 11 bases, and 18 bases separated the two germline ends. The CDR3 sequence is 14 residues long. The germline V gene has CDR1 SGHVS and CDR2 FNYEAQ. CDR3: CASSLEEGAVLEYF. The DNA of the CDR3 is TGTGCCAGCAGCTTAGAGGAGGGGGCAGTTTTGGAGTACTTC. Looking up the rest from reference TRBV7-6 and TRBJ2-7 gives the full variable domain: GAGVSQSPRYKVTKRGQDVALRCDPISGHVSLYWYRQALGQGPEFLTYFNYEAQQDKSGLPNDRFSAERPEGSISTLTIQRTEQRDSAMYRCASSLEEGAVLEYFGPGTRLTVT.

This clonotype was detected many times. The CDR3 region is CASSQGQGSQPQHF. DNA for the CDR3: TGCGCCAGCAGCCAGGGACAGGGCAGTCAGCCCCAGCATTTT. The V call is TRBV4-1, the J call TRBJ1-5; 9 bases fit TRBD1. Germline trimming cut 3 bases from V and 6 bases from J; bases unmatched to any gene: 3. Germline assignment: CDR1 MGHRA and CDR2 YSYEKL. This CDR3 comprises 14 residues.

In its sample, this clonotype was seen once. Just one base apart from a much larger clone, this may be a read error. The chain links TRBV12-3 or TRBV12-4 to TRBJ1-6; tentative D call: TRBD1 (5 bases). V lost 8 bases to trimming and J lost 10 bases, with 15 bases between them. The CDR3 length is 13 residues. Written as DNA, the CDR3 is TGTGCCAGCGGTCCCGGGGGAGGGTCACCCCTCCACTTT. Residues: CASGPGGGSPLHF.

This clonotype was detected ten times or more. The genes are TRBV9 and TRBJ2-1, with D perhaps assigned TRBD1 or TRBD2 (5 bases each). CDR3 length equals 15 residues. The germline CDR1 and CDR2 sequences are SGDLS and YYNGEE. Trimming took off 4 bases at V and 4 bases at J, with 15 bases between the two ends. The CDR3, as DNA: TGTGCCAGCAGCCCAATCCGGGGCACATACAATGAGCAGTTCTTC. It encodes CASSPIRGTYNEQFF. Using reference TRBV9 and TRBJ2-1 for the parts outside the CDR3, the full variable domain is DSGVTQTPKHLITATGQRVTLRCSPRSGDLSVYWYQQSLDQGLQFLIQYYNGEERAKGNILERFSAQQFPDLHSELNLSSLELGDSALYFCASSPIRGTYNEQFFGPGTRLTVL.

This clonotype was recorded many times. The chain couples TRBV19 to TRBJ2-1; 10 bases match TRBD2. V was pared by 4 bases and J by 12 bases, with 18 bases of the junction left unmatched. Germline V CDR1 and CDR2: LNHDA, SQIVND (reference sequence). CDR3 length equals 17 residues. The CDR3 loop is CASSRTVAGGPTRGQFF. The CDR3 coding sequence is TGTGCCAGTAGTAGAACAGTAGCGGGAGGCCCTACGAGAGGGCAGTTCTTC. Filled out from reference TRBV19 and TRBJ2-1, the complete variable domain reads DGGITQSPKYLFRKEGQNVTLSCEQNLNHDAMYWYRQDPGQGLRLIYYSQIVNDFQKGDIAEGYSVSREKKESFPLTVTSAQKNPTAFYLCASSRTVAGGPTRGQFFGPGTRLTVL.

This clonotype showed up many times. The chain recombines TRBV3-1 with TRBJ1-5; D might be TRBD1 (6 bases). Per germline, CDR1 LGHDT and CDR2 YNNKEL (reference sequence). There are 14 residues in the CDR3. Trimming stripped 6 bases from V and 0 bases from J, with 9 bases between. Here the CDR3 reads CASRLQGSNQPQHF. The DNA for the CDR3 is TGTGCCAGCAGGCTACAGGGTAGCAATCAGCCCCAGCATTTT.

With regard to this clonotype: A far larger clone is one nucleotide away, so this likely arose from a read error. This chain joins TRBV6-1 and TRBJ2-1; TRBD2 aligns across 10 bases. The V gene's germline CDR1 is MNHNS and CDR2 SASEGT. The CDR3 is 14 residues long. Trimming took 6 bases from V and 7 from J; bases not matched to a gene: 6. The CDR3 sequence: CASSRSSGRNEQFF. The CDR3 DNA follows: TGTGCCAGCAGCCGGTCTAGCGGGAGAAATGAGCAGTTCTTC.

The CDR3: CASSPVTSGQQFF. As DNA, the CDR3 is TGTGCCAGCAGTCCAGTGACTAGCGGCCAGCAGTTCTTC. The chain links TRBV12-3 or TRBV12-4 to TRBJ2-1, with 9 nucleotides matching TRBD2. The CDR3 is 13 residues long. V lost 5 bases and J lost 11; bases outside the gene matches: 7.

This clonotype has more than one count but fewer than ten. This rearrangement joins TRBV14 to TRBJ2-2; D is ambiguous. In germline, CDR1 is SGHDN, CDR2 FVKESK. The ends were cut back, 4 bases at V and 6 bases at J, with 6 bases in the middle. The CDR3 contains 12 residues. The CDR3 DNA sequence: TGTGCCAGCAGCCCTAGGTCCGGGGAGCTGTTTTTT. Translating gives CASSPRSGELFF.

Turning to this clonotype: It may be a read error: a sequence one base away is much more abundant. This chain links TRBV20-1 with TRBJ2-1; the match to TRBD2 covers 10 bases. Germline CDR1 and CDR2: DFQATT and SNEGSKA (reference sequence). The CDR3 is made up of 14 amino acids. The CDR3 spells CGAYSLAGVNEQFF. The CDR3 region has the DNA TGCGGTGCTTACTCCCTAGCGGGAGTAAATGAGCAGTTCTTC.

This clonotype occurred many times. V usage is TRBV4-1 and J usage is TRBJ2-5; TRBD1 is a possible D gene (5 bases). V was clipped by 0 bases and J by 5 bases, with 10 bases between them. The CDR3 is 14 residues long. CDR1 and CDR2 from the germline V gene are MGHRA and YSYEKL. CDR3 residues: CASSQDSKGETQYF. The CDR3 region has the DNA TGCGCCAGCAGCCAAGATTCCAAGGGGGAGACCCAGTACTTC.

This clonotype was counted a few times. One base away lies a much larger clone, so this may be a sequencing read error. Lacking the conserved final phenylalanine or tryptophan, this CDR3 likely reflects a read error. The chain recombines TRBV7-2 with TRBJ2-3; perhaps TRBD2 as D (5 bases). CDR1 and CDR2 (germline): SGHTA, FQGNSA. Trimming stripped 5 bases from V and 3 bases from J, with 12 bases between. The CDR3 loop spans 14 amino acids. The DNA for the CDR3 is TGTGCCAGCAGCCCCTCGACTACAACAGATACGCAGTATCTT. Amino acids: CASSPSTTTDTQYL.

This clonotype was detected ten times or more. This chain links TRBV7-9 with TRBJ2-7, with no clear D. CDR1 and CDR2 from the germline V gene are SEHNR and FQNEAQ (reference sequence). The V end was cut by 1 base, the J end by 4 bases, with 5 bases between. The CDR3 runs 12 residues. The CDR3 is CASSLENYEQYF. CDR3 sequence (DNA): TGTGCCAGCAGCTTAGAAAATTACGAGCAGTACTTC.

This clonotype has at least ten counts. CDR3 DNA: TGTGCCAGTAAATCCAGCGGTAGCTACGAGACCCAGTACTTC. It is translated as CASKSSGSYETQYF. The chain combines TRBV19 with TRBJ2-5; maybe TRBD2 (5 bases). The V end lost 7 bases, the J end lost 5 bases, and 17 bases lay between the germline ends. Per the germline V gene, CDR1 is LNHDA and CDR2 is SQIVND (reference sequence). This CDR3 comprises 14 residues. The full variable domain, rest sourced from reference TRBV19 and TRBJ2-5, is DGGITQSPKYLFRKEGQNVTLSCEQNLNHDAMYWYRQDPGQGLRLIYYSQIVNDFQKGDIAEGYSVSREKKESFPLTVTSAQKNPTAFYLCASKSSGSYETQYFGPGTRLLVL.

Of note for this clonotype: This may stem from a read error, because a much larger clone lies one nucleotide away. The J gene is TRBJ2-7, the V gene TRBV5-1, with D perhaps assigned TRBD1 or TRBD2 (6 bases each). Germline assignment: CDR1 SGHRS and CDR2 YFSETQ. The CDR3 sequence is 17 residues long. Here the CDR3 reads CASTLRPTGAGGYEQNF. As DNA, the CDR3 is TGCGCCAGCACCCTCCGGCCGACGGGGGCAGGTGGCTACGAGCAGAACTTC.

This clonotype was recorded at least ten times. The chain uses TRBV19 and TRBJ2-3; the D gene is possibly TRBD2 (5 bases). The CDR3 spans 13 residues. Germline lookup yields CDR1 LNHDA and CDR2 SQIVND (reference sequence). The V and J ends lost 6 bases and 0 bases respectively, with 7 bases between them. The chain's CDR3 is CASRDFSTDTQYF. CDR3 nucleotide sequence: TGTGCCAGTAGGGACTTCAGCACAGATACGCAGTATTTT.

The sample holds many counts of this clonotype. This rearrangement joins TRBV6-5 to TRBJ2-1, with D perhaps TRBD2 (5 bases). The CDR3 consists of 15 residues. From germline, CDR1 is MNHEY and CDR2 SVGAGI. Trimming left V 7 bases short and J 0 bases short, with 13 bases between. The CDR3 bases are TGTGCCAGCACCCCCTTTGGGAGCTCCTACAATGAGCAGTTCTTC. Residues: CASTPFGSSYNEQFF.

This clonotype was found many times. The CDR3 is CASALDTSSNQPQHF. CDR3 DNA: TGTGCCAGCGCCTTAGACACGTCTAGCAATCAGCCCCAGCATTTT. The gene calls are TRBV7-9 and TRBJ1-5; no clear D. Deletions cut 8 bases from V and 0 bases from J, with 14 bases between. Per germline, CDR1 SEHNR and CDR2 FQNEAQ (reference sequence). This CDR3 contains 15 residues. Filled out from reference TRBV7-9 and TRBJ1-5, the complete variable domain reads DTGVSQNPRHKITKRGQNVTFRCDPISEHNRLYWYRQTLGQGPEFLTYFQNEAQLEKSRLLSDRFSAERPKGSFSTLEIQRTEQGDSAMYLCASALDTSSNQPQHFGDGTRLSIL.

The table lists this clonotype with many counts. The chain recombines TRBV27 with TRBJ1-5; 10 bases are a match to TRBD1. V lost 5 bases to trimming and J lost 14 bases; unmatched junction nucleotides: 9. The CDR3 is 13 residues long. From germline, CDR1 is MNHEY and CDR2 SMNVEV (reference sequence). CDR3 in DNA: TGTGCCAGCAGTACCCGGACAGGGGGAATGGAGCATTTT. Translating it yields CASSTRTGGMEHF.

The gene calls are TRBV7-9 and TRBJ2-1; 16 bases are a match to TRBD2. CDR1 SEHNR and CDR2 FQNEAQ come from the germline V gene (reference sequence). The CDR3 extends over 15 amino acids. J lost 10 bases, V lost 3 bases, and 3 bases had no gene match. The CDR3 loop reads CASSLGLAGGPEQFF. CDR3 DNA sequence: TGTGCCAGCAGCTTGGGACTAGCGGGAGGGCCGGAGCAGTTCTTC.

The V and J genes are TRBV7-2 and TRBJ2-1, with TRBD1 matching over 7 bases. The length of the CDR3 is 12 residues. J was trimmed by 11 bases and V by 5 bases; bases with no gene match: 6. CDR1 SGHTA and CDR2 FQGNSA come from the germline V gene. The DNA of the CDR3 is TGTGCCAGCAGCCCAACGACAGGGAAGCAGTTCTTC. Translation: CASSPTTGKQFF.